Below, 26 T cell receptor beta chains from the same sample are listed, as sequenced in a study of long-term antiretroviral therapy in people with HIV. At the survey level, the v3.0 immunoSEQ assay was run. The protocol was immunoSEQ multiplex PCR, while the TCRdb copy is restricted to in-frame clones and leaves out a portion. The sample has about 28,000 clones; 90% to 95% are singletons. This specimen was unsorted PBMCs, taken 3.1 years after starting antiretroviral therapy. These TCRs come from a young man with HIV.

This sequence joins TRBV7-2 and TRBJ1-3; D is unresolved. The V gene lost 8 bases and the J gene lost 0 bases, with 11 bases spanning the gap. CDR1 is SGHTA and CDR2 is FQGNSA in the germline V gene. The CDR3 is made up of 14 amino acids. The CDR3: CASGSRTSGNTIYF. Here the CDR3 DNA reads TGTGCCAGCGGATCACGGACCTCTGGAAACACCATATATTTT.

The chain joins TRBV20-1 to TRBJ2-5; D is possibly TRBD1 (5 bases). Trimming took 5 bases from V and 5 from J, leaving 9 bases between them. CDR1 and CDR2 (germline): DFQATT, SNEGSKA (reference sequence). CDR3 length equals 11 residues. DNA for the CDR3: TGCAGTGCTCAGGGTAGGGAGACCCAGTACTTC. Protein sequence: CSAQGRETQYF.

V usage is TRBV27 and J usage is TRBJ2-7; the match to TRBD1 covers 8 bases. This CDR3 is built from 17 residues. V shed 5 bases and J 4 bases; nucleotides not matched to a gene: 16. Germline V gene lookup returns CDR1 MNHEY and CDR2 SMNVEV (reference sequence). CDR3 in amino acids: CASSPEGTGMLRYEQYF. DNA of the CDR3: TGTGCCAGCAGTCCCGAGGGGACAGGAATGCTTCGATACGAGCAGTACTTC.

The chain joins TRBV7-2 to TRBJ2-2, with 9 bases matching TRBD1. Per germline, CDR1 SGHTA and CDR2 FQGNSA. The CDR3 is 18 amino acids. V dropped 4 bases and J dropped 6; count of bases not matched to a gene: 15. CDR3 DNA: TGTGCCAGCAGCTCCCGGCCCCGGGACAGGGTACGTCCCGGGGAGCTGTTTTTT. Translating it yields CASSSRPRDRVRPGELFF.

The chain combines TRBV2 with TRBJ1-5; no clear D gene. The V gene lost 4 bases and the J gene lost 6 bases, with 7 bases spanning the gap. The CDR3 extends over 12 amino acids. CDR1 SNHLY and CDR2 FYNNEI come from the germline V gene. DNA of the CDR3: TGTGCCAGCAGTGTAGGTAGTCAGCCCCAGCATTTT. Translation gives CASSVGSQPQHF.

This clone was found once. This chain joins TRBV27 and TRBJ2-7; D remains ambiguous. The CDR3 has 13 amino acids. The germline V gene encodes CDR1 MNHEY and CDR2 SMNVEV (reference sequence). V was shortened by 8 bases and J by 9 bases, with 20 bases between the two germline ends. The CDR3 sequence is CASGSGYLGGQYF. Written as DNA, the CDR3 is TGTGCCAGCGGATCCGGATACCTGGGCGGGCAGTACTTC.

This chain links TRBV7-9 with TRBJ1-4; D not resolved. This CDR3 has 13 amino acids. V lost 2 bases, J lost 5 bases, and 6 bases lay in between. Looked up from germline, CDR1 is SEHNR and CDR2 is FQNEAQ (reference sequence). Written as DNA, the CDR3 is TGTGCCAGCAGCTTATCCGGAAATGAAAAACTGTTTTTT. It encodes CASSLSGNEKLFF.

The V and J genes are TRBV27 and TRBJ2-2; TRBD1 is a possible D gene (5 bases). The CDR3 spans 12 residues. Trimming left V 3 bases short and J 9 bases short, with 8 bases between. The V gene's germline CDR1 is MNHEY and CDR2 SMNVEV (reference sequence). The CDR3 loop reads CASSFQGRELFF. The DNA for the CDR3 is TGTGCCAGCAGTTTCCAGGGAAGGGAGCTGTTTTTT.

This clone was picked up one time. The chain employs TRBV5-5 and TRBJ2-2, with unresolved D. CDR1 is SGHKS and CDR2 is YYEKEE in the germline V gene (reference sequence). The CDR3 runs to 14 residues. Trimming removed 0 bases from V and 2 bases from J, with 5 bases in between. CDR3 region: CASSLVVNTGELFF. The CDR3 DNA follows: TGTGCCAGCAGCTTGGTAGTTAACACCGGGGAGCTGTTTTTT.

The chain employs TRBV4-3 and TRBJ2-3, with 12 bases that match TRBD2. The CDR3 extends over 16 amino acids. Germline V gene lookup returns CDR1 LGHNA and CDR2 YSLEER. J gave up 6 bases and V 3 bases, and 7 bases lay outside the gene matches. The CDR3 DNA is TGCGCCAGCAGCCAGGACGGGACTAGCGGGCGCGATACGCAGTATTTT. It encodes CASSQDGTSGRDTQYF.

The V call is TRBV15, the J call TRBJ1-4; D gene unclear. Germline V gene lookup returns CDR1 LNHNV and CDR2 YYDKDF (reference sequence). The CDR3 is 13 residues long. Trimming cost V 1 base and J 8 bases, with 8 bases left between them. Here the CDR3 DNA reads TGTGCCACCAGCAGAGTCTTCGAGGAAAAACTGTTTTTT. Translated: CATSRVFEEKLFF.

V is TRBV6-5 and J is TRBJ1-1; possible D gene TRBD1, 6 bases. Germline V gene data show CDR1 as MNHEY and CDR2 as SVGAGI. V lost 5 bases and J 4 bases, leaving 14 bases between the germline ends. The CDR3 covers 14 residues. CDR3 nucleotides: TGTGCCAGCAGTACCACAGGGTATAGCACTGAAGCTTTCTTT. This codes for CASSTTGYSTEAFF.

The rearrangement joins TRBV7-3 to TRBJ2-2; TRBD2 agrees at 7 bases. The CDR3 consists of 14 residues. From germline, CDR1 is SGHTA and CDR2 FQGTGA. V lost 5 bases and J lost 6; bases outside the gene matches: 6. CDR3 in DNA: TGTGCCAGCAGCCTCGGGGCGGGGGCCGGGGAGCTGTTTTTT. Its translation is CASSLGAGAGELFF.

This sequence joins TRBV6-6 and TRBJ1-4, with 7 bases lining up with TRBD1. The germline gives CDR1 MNHNY, CDR2 SVGAGI (reference sequence). The CDR3 has 12 amino acids. V was pared by 7 bases and J by 5 bases, with 1 base of the junction left unmatched. CDR3 sequence (DNA): TGTGCCAGCAAGGGGGCAAATGAAAAACTGTTTTTT. This encodes CASKGANEKLFF.

This clone was counted a single time. The chain uses TRBV14 and TRBJ1-1; no clear D gene. V shed 3 bases and J shed 7 bases, with 6 bases lying between them. The CDR3 loop spans 11 amino acids. Germline CDR1 reads SGHDN; CDR2 reads FVKESK. The CDR3 spells CASSHHREAFF. CDR3 sequence (DNA): TGTGCCAGCAGCCATCACCGTGAAGCTTTCTTT.

The CDR3, as DNA: TGTGCCTGGAAGGTGAGGTCCTATGGCTACACCTTC. Its translation: CAWKVRSYGYTF. This sequence joins TRBV30 and TRBJ1-2; D gene ambiguous. CDR3 size: 12 residues. Trimming stripped 4 bases from V and 4 bases from J, with 10 bases between. Germline lookup yields CDR1 GTSNPN and CDR2 SVGIG (reference sequence). The full variable domain, its missing parts supplied by reference TRBV30 and TRBJ1-2, is SQTIHQWPATLVQPVGSPLSLECTVEGTSNPNLYWYRQAAGRGLQLLFYSVGIGQISSEVPQNLSASRPQDRQFILSSKKLLLSDSGFYLCAWKVRSYGYTFGSGTRLTVV.

The chain has TRBV7-8 and TRBJ2-5; D is unresolved. Trimming took off 1 base at V and 1 base at J, with 4 bases between the two ends. This CDR3 contains 13 residues. The V gene's germline CDR1 is SGHVS and CDR2 FQNEAQ. CDR3 DNA sequence: TGTGCCAGCAGCTTAGACAGCCAAGAGACCCAGTACTTC. The encoded protein is CASSLDSQETQYF.

J is TRBJ2-7 and V is TRBV9; no reliable D call. The V end lost 4 bases, the J end lost 6 bases, and 17 bases lay between the germline ends. The CDR3 has 14 residues. Germline values: CDR1 SGDLS, CDR2 YYNGEE. The CDR3 nucleotides are TGTGCCAGCAGCATCACCCGGGTAGGCGGCGAGCAGTACTTC. Translated, it gives CASSITRVGGEQYF.

About this clone: The identical CDR3 is also encoded by other nucleotide sequences in the sample. The chain joins TRBV2 to TRBJ2-5, with TRBD2 identical over 9 bases. Losses at the gene ends were 3 bases for V and 5 bases for J; bases not matched to a gene: 7. This CDR3 spans 15 amino acids. CDR1 and CDR2 from the germline V gene are SNHLY and FYNNEI. The CDR3 here is CASSEGAGGGETQYF. The CDR3 nucleotides read TGTGCCAGCAGTGAGGGAGCGGGGGGAGGGGAGACCCAGTACTTC.

The chain has TRBV7-3 and TRBJ1-2; 8 bases fit TRBD1. After removal of 0 bases from V and 4 bases from J, the junction contained 10 bases not matched to a gene. Per germline, CDR1 SGHTA and CDR2 FQGTGA. CDR3 length: 17 residues. In DNA, the CDR3 is TGTGCCAGCAGCTTAACCCCCGGACAGGGAGCTAGCTATGGCTACACCTTC. It specifies CASSLTPGQGASYGYTF.

V gene TRBV23-1 combines with J gene TRBJ2-4; no reliable D call. TRBV23-1 is identified as an open reading frame with a role that is uncertain. The V gene lost 3 bases and the J gene lost 3 bases, with 9 bases spanning the gap. CDR3 size: 14 residues. CDR3 in amino acids: CASSHSNVKNIQYF. The CDR3, as DNA: TGCGCCAGCAGTCATAGTAACGTCAAAAACATTCAGTACTTC.

This chain uses TRBV2 with TRBJ2-2; D is ambiguous. CDR1 SNHLY and CDR2 FYNNEI come from the germline V gene. The CDR3 covers 16 residues. Trimming shortened V by 1 base and J by 5 bases, and 14 bases separated the two germline ends. CDR3 sequence: CASSEEFLRGTGELFF. CDR3 nucleotides: TGTGCCAGCAGTGAAGAGTTCCTCCGAGGAACCGGGGAGCTGTTTTTT.

This chain joins TRBV6-5 and TRBJ1-3, with no clear D. Germline CDR1 reads MNHEY; CDR2 reads SVGAGI. CDR3 size: 13 residues. V was shortened by 6 bases and J by 1 base, with 7 bases between the two germline ends. The CDR3 DNA sequence: TGTGCCAGCAGACAGAGGTCTGGAAACACCATATATTTT. It is translated as CASRQRSGNTIYF.

The chain is built from TRBV19 and TRBJ2-7; 10 bases line up with TRBD1. V lost 1 base and J lost 5; bases outside the gene matches: 8. CDR3 length equals 16 residues. Germline V CDR1 and CDR2: LNHDA, SQIVND (reference sequence). CDR3 loop: CASSIAYSGTGDEQYF. In nucleotides, the CDR3 is TGTGCCAGTAGTATAGCGTACTCCGGGACAGGGGACGAGCAGTACTTC.

This clone was counted once. The CDR3: CASSDGGGGSETQYF. The CDR3 coding sequence is TGCGCCAGCAGTGATGGGGGCGGGGGGTCAGAGACCCAGTACTTC. The chain uses TRBV10-2 and TRBJ2-5; 8 bases map to TRBD2. The CDR3 covers 15 residues. V was pared by 3 bases and J by 4 bases, with 7 bases of the junction left unmatched. Germline-derived CDR1 and CDR2 are WSHSY and SAAADI.

V and J are TRBV5-5 and TRBJ2-2; D remains unclear. V shed 7 bases and J shed 2 bases, with 12 bases lying between them. The germline CDR1 and CDR2 sequences are SGHKS and YYEKEE (reference sequence). The CDR3 runs 14 residues. The CDR3 DNA sequence: TGTGCCAGCGCAGACCATCTAAACACCGGGGAGCTGTTTTTT. This sequence encodes CASADHLNTGELFF.